These 15 T cell receptor beta chains share one sample of origin, sequenced in a study of blood T cell repertoires in COVID-19. TCRdb's copy holds only in-frame clones and misses some; the assay was immunoSEQ multiplex PCR. Of approximately 140,000 clones listed, about four fifths are singletons. The material sequenced was peripheral blood. Source of these receptors: a man in his thirties or forties with COVID-19, enrolled during active disease.

CDR3: CASKGAAGRSYEQYF. In nucleotides, the CDR3 is TGTGCCAGCAAGGGCGCGGCAGGGAGGTCCTACGAGCAGTACTTC. V usage is TRBV6-6 and J usage is TRBJ2-7; possibly TRBD2 for D (6 bases). Trimming took 7 bases from V and 1 from J, leaving 17 bases between them. The CDR3 runs to 15 residues. CDR1 MNHNY and CDR2 SVGAGI come from the germline V gene (reference sequence).

The chain combines TRBV14 with TRBJ2-1; 8 bases are shared with TRBD2. The V gene's germline CDR1 is SGHDN and CDR2 FVKESK. The junction had 12 bases not matched to a gene; V was cut back by 4 bases and J by 1 base. The CDR3 extends over 18 amino acids. CDR3 DNA: TGTGCCAGCAGCCCCATAGCGGGAATCGGAGGATCCTACAATGAGCAGTTCTTC. Its protein product is CASSPIAGIGGSYNEQFF.

This chain uses TRBV29-1 with TRBJ2-3, with D maybe TRBD2 (6 bases). V shed 3 bases and J shed 5 bases, with 18 bases lying between them. The CDR3 totals 15 residues. CDR1 is SQVTM, CDR2 ANQGSEA, per germline. The CDR3: CSVDMSGTEGDTQYF. CDR3 coding DNA: TGCAGCGTTGATATGTCAGGGACGGAGGGAGATACGCAGTATTTT.

This clone has a single count. The V gene is TRBV9, the J gene TRBJ2-1; TRBD1 matches at 7 bases. The V and J ends lost 4 bases and 7 bases, in that order; junction bases with no gene match: 5. CDR1 is SGDLS and CDR2 is YYNGEE in the germline V gene. The CDR3 extends over 13 amino acids. CDR3 nucleotides: TGTGCCAGCAGCACACAGGGGCTTAATGAGCAGTTCTTC. It is translated as CASSTQGLNEQFF.

The chain uses TRBV11-2 and TRBJ2-7; no firm D call. V was clipped by 5 bases and J by 9 bases, with 11 bases between them. Germline V gene data show CDR1 as SGHAT and CDR2 as FQNNGV. This CDR3 contains 11 residues. Here the CDR3 DNA reads TGTGCCAGCAGCGAGACTGCCGCGCAGTACTTC. Protein sequence: CASSETAAQYF.

This chain connects TRBV6-5 to TRBJ2-1, with 9 nucleotides matching TRBD1. After removal of 5 bases from V and 9 bases from J, the junction contained 11 bases not matched to a gene. Germline V gives CDR1 MNHEY, CDR2 SVGAGI. This CDR3 has 15 amino acids. Written as DNA, the CDR3 is TGTGCCAGCAGTACGCTGGACAGGGGCAGGGGTGAGCAGTTCTTC. As protein: CASSTLDRGRGEQFF.

The J gene is TRBJ2-7, the V gene TRBV28; the match to TRBD2 covers 7 bases. The V gene end was trimmed by 5 bases and the J gene end by 2 bases; junction bases not matched to a gene: 9. Germline V gene lookup returns CDR1 MDHEN and CDR2 SYDVKM. This CDR3 has 15 residues. Written as DNA, the CDR3 is TGTGCCAGCAGTCTCCCGGCTAGCGGAACCTACGAGCAGTACTTC. It specifies CASSLPASGTYEQYF.

This clone counts as medium-sized (0.01 to 0.1%). This rearrangement joins TRBV11-1 to TRBJ2-7; 7 bases fit TRBD1. The CDR3 loop spans 14 amino acids. CDR1 and CDR2 (germline): SGHAT, FQDESV (reference sequence). The junction had 2 bases not matched to a gene; V was cut back by 3 bases and J by 0 bases. The CDR3 here is CASSFDRASYEQYF. The DNA for the CDR3 is TGTGCCAGCAGCTTCGACAGGGCCTCCTACGAGCAGTACTTC. Complete variable domain (other parts from reference TRBV11-1 and TRBJ2-7): EAEVAQSPRYKITEKSQAVAFWCDPISGHATLYWYRQILGQGPELLVQFQDESVVDDSQLPKDRFSAERLKGVDSTLKIQPAELGDSAMYLCASSFDRASYEQYFGPGTRLTVT.

This rearrangement joins TRBV6-5 to TRBJ2-7; the match to TRBD1 covers 9 bases. The CDR3 has 16 residues. V shed 2 bases, J shed 1 base, and the junction held 6 bases outside the gene matches. Germline V gives CDR1 MNHEY, CDR2 SVGAGI. This CDR3 reads CASSYPTGTGSYEQYF. Written as DNA, the CDR3 is TGTGCCAGCAGTTACCCCACCGGGACAGGGTCCTACGAGCAGTACTTC.

This rearrangement joins TRBV4-1 to TRBJ1-4; a weak D match, TRBD1 (6 bases). The germline V and J ends were trimmed by 4 bases and 8 bases, with 17 bases remaining between them. This CDR3 comprises 15 residues. CDR1 and CDR2 (germline): MGHRA, YSYEKL. The CDR3 region is CASSLQGSGWEKLFF. CDR3 sequence (DNA): TGCGCCAGCAGCCTCCAGGGGTCGGGTTGGGAAAAACTGTTTTTT.

The rearrangement uses TRBV27 and TRBJ2-7, with TRBD2 identical over 7 bases. CDR3 size: 18 residues. The germline V gene has CDR1 MNHEY and CDR2 SMNVEV (reference sequence). V lost 1 base, J lost 1 base, and 13 bases stayed unmatched. The DNA of the CDR3 is TGTGCCAGCAGTTTATTGCACGCGGGAGACTTCTCGTCCTACGAGCAGTACTTC. It yields the protein CASSLLHAGDFSSYEQYF.

This clone came up a few times. The chain couples TRBV28 to TRBJ1-5; D call uncertain. Trimming removed 2 bases from V and 1 base from J, with 6 bases in between. The CDR3 has 14 amino acids. Germline V lookup: CDR1 MDHEN, CDR2 SYDVKM. The CDR3 DNA follows: TGTGCCAGCAGTTTAGGTCAGAGCAATCAGCCCCAGCATTTT. Encoded protein: CASSLGQSNQPQHF.

The V gene is TRBV9, the J gene TRBJ2-7, with a tentative D call TRBD2 (6 bases). CDR1 and CDR2 (germline): SGDLS, YYNGEE. Trimming cost V 0 bases and J 3 bases, with 13 bases left between them. The CDR3 totals 15 residues. CDR3 sequence reads: CASSVAAGSIYEQYF. The DNA of the CDR3 is TGTGCCAGCAGCGTAGCAGCCGGGAGCATCTACGAGCAGTACTTC.

This rearrangement joins TRBV7-9 to TRBJ2-1; TRBD2 agrees at 16 bases. Germline lookup yields CDR1 SEHNR and CDR2 FQNEAQ (reference sequence). This CDR3 comprises 14 residues. With V trimmed by 3 bases and J by 10 bases, 0 bases remained unmatched. CDR3 DNA: TGTGCCAGCAGCTTGGGACTAGCGGGAGGGGAGCAGTTCTTC. Residues: CASSLGLAGGEQFF.

The gene calls are TRBV11-2 and TRBJ2-5, with a possible D match to TRBD2 (6 bases). Germline V gene lookup returns CDR1 SGHAT and CDR2 FQNNGV. The CDR3 runs to 16 residues. The ends were cut back, 5 bases at V and 7 bases at J, with 23 bases in the middle. CDR3: CASSAPPGGERGTQYF. DNA for the CDR3: TGTGCCAGCAGCGCACCGCCTGGAGGGGAGAGAGGGACCCAGTACTTC.